This paragraph covers one TCR beta chain sequence. This clonotype was observed many times. Its antigen target is currently unknown. Base qualities are not at hand, and no much larger clone is one base apart. The ophthalmopathy patients had moderately to severely active disease, with a Clinical Activity Score of 3 or higher, a NOSPECS grade of 4 or higher, and a disease duration of less than 3 months. Anyone with other autoimmune diseases, uncontrolled infections, pregnancy or lactation was excluded from the study. Diagnosis relied on clinical symptoms, serum thyroxine, TRAb, thyroid ultrasound and orbital computed tomography. Ficoll-Paque density gradient centrifugation was used to isolate PBMCs from approximately 10 ml of fresh peripheral blood. Total RNA was extracted using Trizol reagent, and RNA quality was checked on an Agilent 2100 Bioanalyzer. TCR beta CDR3 regions were amplified from RNA transcripts for repertoire sequencing. The first round was an RT-PCR using HTBI primers with the Qiagen OneStep RT-PCR kit, and this first round was followed by a second-round multiplex PCR, then size selection and purification. Sequencing of the libraries was carried out on an Illumina HiSeq2000 in paired-end mode with 100 bp reads. The paper's processing steps were these. SOAPnuke was used to process the reads, removing any read that contained adapters or uncalled bases, had a mean Phred below 15, or lacked an exact match to the constant primer or identifier. COPE v1.2.5 was used to merge high-quality paired reads. Unique nucleotide sequences were defined as clonotypes and aligned to IMGT TRB V, D and J references using MiTCR v1.1. Only V-J combinations with frequency above 0.0001 were analysed, covering 99% to 99.2% of repertoires. For each V-J combination, a TCR clonal expansion and chaos score was defined as the ratio of F50 clonal expansion to chaos observed in the TCRdist matrix. Welch's t-statistics and random forest were used to reduce features to about a dozen V-J combinations, which were fed into a naive Bayes classifier. Thyroid-blood repertoire similarity was quantified with the Morisita-Horn index. Starting from the raw public reads, TCRdb applied fastp trimming at Q25, assembled clones with MiXCR and retained in-frame beta chains. All rows with the same CDR3 protein become a single entry with the most common DNA and genes. V and J calls and clone size were set by TCRdb, not the authors. This sample has approximately 640,000 distinct CDR3 sequences in its table, and 35% to 45% of those were observed once. Roughly 3.5% of the sample goes to the ten largest clones.

The entry originates in a study of Graves' ophthalmopathy and Graves' hyperthyroidism (dated by TCRdb to 2017 to 2018). At the level of the whole study: Peripheral blood was collected before any treatment was given, at the time of initial diagnosis. The study used signatures of the TCR beta repertoire to tell Graves' ophthalmopathy apart from Graves' hyperthyroidism and to predict which patients would progress to ophthalmopathy. In total, 135 blood samples were TCR-sequenced: around 42 ophthalmopathy, over 70 hyperthyroidism and roughly 17 hyperthyroidism-to-ophthalmopathy patients. To explore V-J signatures that separate ophthalmopathy from hyperthyroidism, a discovery set of about a hundred patients was enrolled, consisting of 43 with ophthalmopathy and some 59 with stable hyperthyroidism. An independent validation cohort comprised some 19 hyperthyroidism patients and about 16 patients who later progressed from hyperthyroidism to ophthalmopathy. T-cell repertoires of thyroid tissue and blood were compared in several hyperthyroidism patients. Once sampling was done, hyperthyroidism patients were given methimazole at a starting dose of 30 mg daily, while ophthalmopathy patients were given high-dose intravenous methylprednisolone. Results and caveats for the whole study, not just this receptor: In cross-validation, the 13-signature model distinguished ophthalmopathy from stable hyperthyroidism with around 86% sensitivity and approximately 81% specificity, while in the test set the corresponding values were roughly 80% and 75%. Sample size was not predetermined statistically, and investigators were not blinded to group allocation. Most of the expanded thyroid clonotypes with a frequency above 0.001 were also detected in blood, and it was suggested that the thyroid immune response may be reflected by blood repertoires. In validation, the model predicted ophthalmopathy progression with roughly 68% sensitivity and roughly 72% specificity; about a dozen predicted patients were CT-confirmed with GO in a median of approximately 6.5 months.

The TCR comes from an adult man with Graves' ophthalmopathy. The sample comprised peripheral blood.

The sequenced DNA: TGTGCCAGCAGCAAAGACAGGGGGCGCATTCAGCCCCAGCATTTT. Translated, this gives CASSKDRGRIQPQHF. This sequence uses TRBV7-8 and TRBJ1-5, with TRBD1 identical over 10 junction bases. V trim: 5 bases; J trim: 6 bases; unmatched bases: 7. CDR1 SGHVS and CDR2 FQNEAQ were looked up in the germline V gene. The CDR3 covers 15 residues, taking in both the cysteine and the phenylalanine. Solely the CDR3 DNA is kept, with 45 bases framed from the first base.